The 6 T cell receptor beta chains below were found in one sample sequenced in a study of breast tumors, draining lymph nodes, adjacent tissues. TCRdb re-derived calls from the multiplex PCR reads in MiXCR, one entry per CDR3 protein. The sample contains roughly 13,000 distinct CDR3 sequences, roughly 50% of which appear only once. What was sequenced was tumor-adjacent breast tissue. The receptors derive from a female donor with breast cancer. Some clones in this sample may be carry-over from other donors' samples.

This clonotype has a count of ten or more. This rearrangement joins TRBV6-2 or TRBV6-3 to TRBJ2-7; 8 bases match TRBD2. Germline values: CDR1 MNHEY, CDR2 SVGEGT. The CDR3 sequence is 14 residues long. J gave up 5 bases and V 6 bases, and 9 bases lay outside the gene matches. The CDR3 region is CASRNGRAPHEQYF. For the CDR3, the DNA is TGTGCCAGCAGAAACGGGAGGGCCCCCCACGAGCAGTACTTC.

The V and J genes are TRBV12-3 or TRBV12-4 and TRBJ2-3, with 9 bases fitting TRBD1. Losses at the gene ends were 6 bases for V and 3 bases for J; bases not matched to a gene: 7. This CDR3 contains 15 residues. For the CDR3, the DNA is TGTGCCAGCAGCTCCTTCGACAGGGGGACAGATACGCAGTATTTT. Translated: CASSSFDRGTDTQYF.

J is TRBJ2-1 and V is TRBV5-1; 14 positions agree with TRBD2. The CDR3 is 16 amino acids. V trimming: 4 bases; J trimming: 9 bases; junction bases outside the gene matches: 9. Germline CDR1 is SGHRS and CDR2 is YFSETQ. CDR3 in DNA: TGCGCCAGCAGCCTCGGACTAGCGGGAGGTCTTACTGAGCAGTTCTTC. Translating gives CASSLGLAGGLTEQFF.

This clonotype was seen only once. The chain has TRBV2 and TRBJ1-3, with D perhaps matching TRBD1 (6 bases). V was shortened by 8 bases and J by 4 bases, with 9 bases between the two germline ends. Germline V lookup: CDR1 SNHLY, CDR2 FYNNEI. The CDR3 is 12 amino acids. The CDR3: CASRGAGNTIYF. The CDR3 DNA reads as TGTGCCAGCCGGGGGGCGGGAAACACCATATATTTT.

CDR3 loop: CASSSLGGGETQYF. Here the CDR3 DNA reads TGTGCCAGCAGCTCCCTTGGCGGGGGAGAGACCCAGTACTTC. The chain couples TRBV7-9 to TRBJ2-5; 7 bases align to TRBD2. CDR3 length: 14 residues. The trim removed 4 bases at V and 4 bases at J, leaving 6 bases unmatched. Germline V gene lookup returns CDR1 SEHNR and CDR2 FQNEAQ (reference sequence).

This chain uses TRBV9 with TRBJ2-3; either TRBD1 or TRBD2 may supply D (6 bases each). Germline V gene data show CDR1 as SGDLS and CDR2 as YYNGEE. The CDR3 runs 15 residues. V lost 4 bases, J lost 0 bases, and 12 bases lay in between. The chain's CDR3 is CASSFRGGSTDTQYF. The CDR3, as DNA: TGTGCCAGCAGCTTCCGAGGGGGGAGCACAGATACGCAGTATTTT.